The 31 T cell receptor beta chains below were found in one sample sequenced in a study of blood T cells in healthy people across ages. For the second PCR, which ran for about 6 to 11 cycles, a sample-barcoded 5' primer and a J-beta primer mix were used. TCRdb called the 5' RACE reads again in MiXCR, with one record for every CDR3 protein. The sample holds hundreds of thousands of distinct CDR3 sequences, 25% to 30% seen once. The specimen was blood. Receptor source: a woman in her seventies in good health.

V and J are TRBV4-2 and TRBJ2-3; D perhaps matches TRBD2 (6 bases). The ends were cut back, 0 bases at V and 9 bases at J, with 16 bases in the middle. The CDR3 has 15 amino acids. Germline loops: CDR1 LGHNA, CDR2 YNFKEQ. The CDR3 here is CASSQDGGGEQTQYF. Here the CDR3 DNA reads TGTGCCAGCAGCCAAGATGGAGGCGGGGAGCAGACGCAGTATTTT.

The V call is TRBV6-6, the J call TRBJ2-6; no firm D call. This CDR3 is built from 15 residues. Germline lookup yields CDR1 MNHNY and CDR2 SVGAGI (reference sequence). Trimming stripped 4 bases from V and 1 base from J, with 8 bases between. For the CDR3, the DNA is TGTGCCAGCAGTTGGACGAAATCTGGGGCCAACGTCCTGACTTTC. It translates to CASSWTKSGANVLTF.

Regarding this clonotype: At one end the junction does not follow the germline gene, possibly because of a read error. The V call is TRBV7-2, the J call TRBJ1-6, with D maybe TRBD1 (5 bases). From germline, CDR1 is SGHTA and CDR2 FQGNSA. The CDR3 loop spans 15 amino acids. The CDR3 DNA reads TGTGCCAACAGCTTGGAGGGACGGCATAATTCACCCCTCCACTTT. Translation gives CANSLEGRHNSPLHF.

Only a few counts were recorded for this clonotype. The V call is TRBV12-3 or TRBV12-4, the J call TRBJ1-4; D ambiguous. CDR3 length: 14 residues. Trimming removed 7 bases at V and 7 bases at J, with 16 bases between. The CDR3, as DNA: TGTGCCAGCACCGAAAGCCAGCTCATTGAAAAACTGTTTTTT. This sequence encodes CASTESQLIEKLFF.

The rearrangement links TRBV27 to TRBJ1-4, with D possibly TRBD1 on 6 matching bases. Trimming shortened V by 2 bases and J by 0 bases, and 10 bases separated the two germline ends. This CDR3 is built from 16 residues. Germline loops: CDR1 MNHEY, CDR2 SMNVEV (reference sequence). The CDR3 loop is CASSLDRTSTNEKLFF. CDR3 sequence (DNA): TGTGCCAGCAGTTTAGACAGGACTTCAACTAATGAAAAACTGTTTTTT.

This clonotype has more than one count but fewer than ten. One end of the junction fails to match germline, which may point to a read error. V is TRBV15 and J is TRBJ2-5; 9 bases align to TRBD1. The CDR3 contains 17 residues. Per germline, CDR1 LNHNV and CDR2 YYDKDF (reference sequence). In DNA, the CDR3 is TGTGCCACCAGTAGAGAGTCACAGGGGGCATTCGTGGAGACCCAGTACTTC. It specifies CATSRESQGAFVETQYF.

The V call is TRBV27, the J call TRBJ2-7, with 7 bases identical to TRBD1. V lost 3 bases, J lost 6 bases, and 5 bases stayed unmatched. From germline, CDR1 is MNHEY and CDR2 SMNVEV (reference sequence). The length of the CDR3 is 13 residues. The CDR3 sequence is CASSFRQGGEQYF. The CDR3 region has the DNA TGTGCCAGCAGTTTCCGACAGGGTGGCGAGCAGTACTTC.

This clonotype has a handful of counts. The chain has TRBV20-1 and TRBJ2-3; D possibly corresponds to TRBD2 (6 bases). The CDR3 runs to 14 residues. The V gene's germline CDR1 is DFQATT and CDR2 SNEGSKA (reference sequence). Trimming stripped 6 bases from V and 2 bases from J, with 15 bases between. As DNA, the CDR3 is TGCAGTGCGGGGAGGAATGATCCCACAGATACGCAGTATTTT. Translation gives CSAGRNDPTDTQYF.

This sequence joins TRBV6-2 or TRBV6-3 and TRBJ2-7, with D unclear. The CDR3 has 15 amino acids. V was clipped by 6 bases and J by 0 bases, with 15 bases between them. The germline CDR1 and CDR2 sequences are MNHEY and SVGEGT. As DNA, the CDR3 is TGTGCCAGCAGACGAACAGCTTCGAGCTCCTACGAGCAGTACTTC. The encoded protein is CASRRTASSSYEQYF.

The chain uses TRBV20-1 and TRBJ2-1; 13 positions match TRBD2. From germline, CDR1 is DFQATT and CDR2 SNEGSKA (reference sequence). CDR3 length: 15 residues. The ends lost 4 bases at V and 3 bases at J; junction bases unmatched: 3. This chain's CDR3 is CSATGLAGHYNEQFF. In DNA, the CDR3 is TGCAGTGCTACGGGACTAGCGGGACACTACAATGAGCAGTTCTTC.

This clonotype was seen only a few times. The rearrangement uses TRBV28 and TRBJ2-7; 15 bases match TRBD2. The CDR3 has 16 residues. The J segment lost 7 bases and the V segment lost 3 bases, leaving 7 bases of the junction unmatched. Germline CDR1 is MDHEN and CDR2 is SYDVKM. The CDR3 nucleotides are TGTGCCAGCAGTTTCCCGGGACTAGCGGGAGGTGGGGAGCAGTACTTC. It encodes CASSFPGLAGGGEQYF.

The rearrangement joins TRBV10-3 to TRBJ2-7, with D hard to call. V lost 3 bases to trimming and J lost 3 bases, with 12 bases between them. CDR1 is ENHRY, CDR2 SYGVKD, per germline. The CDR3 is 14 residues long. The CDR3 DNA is TGTGCCATCAGTGAACAAGAAATTAGCTACGAGCAGTACTTC. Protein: CAISEQEISYEQYF.

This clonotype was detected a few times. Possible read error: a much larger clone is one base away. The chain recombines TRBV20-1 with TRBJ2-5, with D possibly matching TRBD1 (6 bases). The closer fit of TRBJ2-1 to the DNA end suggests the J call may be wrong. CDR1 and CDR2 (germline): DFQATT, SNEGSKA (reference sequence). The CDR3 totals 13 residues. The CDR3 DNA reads TGCGGCCATTACTCAGGGGAAGGCAATGAGCAGTTCTTC. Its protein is CGHYSGEGNEQFF.

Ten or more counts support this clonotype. CDR3: CSVLSTEGTGNTIYF. The DNA for the CDR3 is TGCAGCGTTTTGTCCACGGAGGGGACTGGAAACACCATATATTTT. The chain has TRBV29-1 and TRBJ1-3, with a tentative D call TRBD1 (5 bases). Looked up from germline, CDR1 is SQVTM and CDR2 is ANQGSEA. Trimming removed 5 bases from V and 2 bases from J, with 16 bases in between. The CDR3 totals 15 residues. Combining the CDR3 with reference TRBV29-1 and TRBJ1-3 gives the whole variable domain SAVISQKPSRDICQRGTSLTIQCQVDSQVTMMFWYRQQPGQSLTLIATANQGSEATYESGFVIDKFPISRPNLTFSTLTVSNMSPEDSSIYLCSVLSTEGTGNTIYFGEGSWLTVV.

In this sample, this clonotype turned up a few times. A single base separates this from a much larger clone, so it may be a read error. The CDR3 reads CASSLRENGDYEQYF. CDR3 in DNA: TGTGCCAGCAGTTTACGTGAGAACGGGGACTACGAGCAGTACTTC. The J gene is TRBJ2-7, the V gene TRBV28; possibly TRBD2 for D (5 bases). The CDR3 extends over 15 amino acids. V lost 2 bases and J 3 bases, leaving 14 bases between the germline ends. Germline-derived CDR1 and CDR2 are MDHEN and SYDVKM.

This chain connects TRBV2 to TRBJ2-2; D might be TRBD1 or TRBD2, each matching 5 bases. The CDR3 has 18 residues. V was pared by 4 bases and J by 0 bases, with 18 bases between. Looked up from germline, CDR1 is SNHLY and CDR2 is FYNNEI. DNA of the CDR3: TGTGCCAGCAGTGCCCCGGACCTTCGGGGCCCGAACACCGGGGAGCTGTTTTTT. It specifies CASSAPDLRGPNTGELFF.

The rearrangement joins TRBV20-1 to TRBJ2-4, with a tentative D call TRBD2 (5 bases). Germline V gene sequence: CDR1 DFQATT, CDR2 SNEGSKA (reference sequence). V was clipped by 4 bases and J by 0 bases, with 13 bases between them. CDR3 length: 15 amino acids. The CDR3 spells CSATGLELAKNIQYF. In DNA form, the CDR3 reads TGCAGTGCTACGGGGTTGGAACTAGCCAAAAACATTCAGTACTTC.

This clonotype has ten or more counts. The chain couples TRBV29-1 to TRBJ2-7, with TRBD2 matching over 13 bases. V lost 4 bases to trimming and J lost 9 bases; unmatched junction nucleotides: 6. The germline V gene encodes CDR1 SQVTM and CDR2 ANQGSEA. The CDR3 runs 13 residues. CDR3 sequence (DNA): TGCAGCGTTGTCGGGACTAGCGGGGCAGCGCAGTACTTC. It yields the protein CSVVGTSGAAQYF.

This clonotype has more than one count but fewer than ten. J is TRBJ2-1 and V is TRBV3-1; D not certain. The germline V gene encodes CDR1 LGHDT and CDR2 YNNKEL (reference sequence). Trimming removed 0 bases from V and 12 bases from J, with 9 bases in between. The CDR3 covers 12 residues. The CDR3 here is CASSQDTRRQFF. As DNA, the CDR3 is TGTGCCAGCAGCCAAGATACTCGAAGGCAGTTCTTC.

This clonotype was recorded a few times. CDR3 nucleotides: TGTGCCAGCAGCTCGGGACTGGGTCTCACCGGGGAGCTGTTTTTT. Amino acid sequence: CASSSGLGLTGELFF. This chain joins TRBV7-9 and TRBJ2-2, with TRBD2 as a possible D gene (6 bases). This CDR3 spans 15 amino acids. Germline CDR1 and CDR2: SEHNR and FQNEAQ (reference sequence). Between the trimmed V and J ends, which lost 4 bases and 4 bases, there was a span of 13 bases.

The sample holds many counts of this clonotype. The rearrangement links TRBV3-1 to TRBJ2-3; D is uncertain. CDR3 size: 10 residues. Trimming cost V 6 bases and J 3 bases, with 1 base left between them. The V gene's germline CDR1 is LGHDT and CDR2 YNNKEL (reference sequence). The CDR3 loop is CASSTDTQYF. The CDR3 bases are TGTGCCAGCAGTACAGATACGCAGTATTTT.

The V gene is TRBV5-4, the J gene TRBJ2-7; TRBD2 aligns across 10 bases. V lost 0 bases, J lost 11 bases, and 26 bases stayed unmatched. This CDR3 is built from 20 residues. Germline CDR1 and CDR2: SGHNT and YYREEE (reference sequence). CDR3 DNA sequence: TGTGCCAGCAGCTTGGGATATAGCGGGAGGATTAATCCTTTCCAAGAGACCAAGTACTTC. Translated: CASSLGYSGRINPFQETKYF.

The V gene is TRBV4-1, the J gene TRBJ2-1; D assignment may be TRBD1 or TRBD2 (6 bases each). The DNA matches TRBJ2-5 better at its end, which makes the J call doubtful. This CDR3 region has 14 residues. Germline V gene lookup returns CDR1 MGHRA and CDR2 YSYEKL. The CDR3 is CASSQDGGLGTQYF. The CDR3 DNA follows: TGCGCCAGCAGCCAAGATGGGGGGCTTGGGACCCAGTACTTC.

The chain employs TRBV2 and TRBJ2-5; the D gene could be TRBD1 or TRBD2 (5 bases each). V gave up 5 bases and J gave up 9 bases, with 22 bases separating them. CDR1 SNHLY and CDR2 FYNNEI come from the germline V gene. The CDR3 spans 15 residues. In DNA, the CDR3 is TGTGCCAGCAGTAATACCGGGACCCCCTTTGAAGCCCAGTACTTC. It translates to CASSNTGTPFEAQYF.

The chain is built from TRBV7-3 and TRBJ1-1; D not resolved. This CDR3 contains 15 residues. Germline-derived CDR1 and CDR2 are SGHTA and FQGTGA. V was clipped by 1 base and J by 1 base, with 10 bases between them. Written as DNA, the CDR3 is TGTGCCAGCAGCTTAAAGTCCCAAGGGAACACTGAAGCTTTCTTT. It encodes CASSLKSQGNTEAFF.

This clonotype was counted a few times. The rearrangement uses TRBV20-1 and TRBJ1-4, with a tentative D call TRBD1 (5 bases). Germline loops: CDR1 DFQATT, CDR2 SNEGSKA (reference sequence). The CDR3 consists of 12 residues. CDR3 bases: TGCAAAGGGGCCGACCCCAATGAAAAACTGTTTTTT. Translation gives CKGADPNEKLFF.

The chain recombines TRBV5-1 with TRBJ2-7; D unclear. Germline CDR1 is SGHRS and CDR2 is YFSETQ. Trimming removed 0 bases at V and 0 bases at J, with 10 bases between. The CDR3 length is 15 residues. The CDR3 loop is CASSLDSPSSYEQYF. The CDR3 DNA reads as TGCGCCAGCAGCTTGGACAGTCCAAGCTCCTACGAGCAGTACTTC.

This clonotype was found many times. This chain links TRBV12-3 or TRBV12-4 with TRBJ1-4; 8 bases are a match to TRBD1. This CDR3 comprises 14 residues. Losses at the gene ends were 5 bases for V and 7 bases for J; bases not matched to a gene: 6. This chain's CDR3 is CASSTTGVGEKLFF. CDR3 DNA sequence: TGTGCCAGCAGTACGACAGGGGTCGGTGAAAAACTGTTTTTT.

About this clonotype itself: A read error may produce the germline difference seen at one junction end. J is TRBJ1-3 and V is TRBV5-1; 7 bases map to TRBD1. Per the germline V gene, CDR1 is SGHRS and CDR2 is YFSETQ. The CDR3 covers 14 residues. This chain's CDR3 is CTSSLGTAGNTIYF. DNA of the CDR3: TGCACCAGCAGCTTGGGGACAGCTGGAAACACCATATATTTT.

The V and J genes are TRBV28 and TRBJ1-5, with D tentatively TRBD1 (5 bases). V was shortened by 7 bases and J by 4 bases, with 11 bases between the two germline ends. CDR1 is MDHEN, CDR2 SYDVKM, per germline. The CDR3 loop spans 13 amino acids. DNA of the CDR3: TGTGCCAGCAAGGGGTTCATAAATCAGCCCCAGCATTTT. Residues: CASKGFINQPQHF.

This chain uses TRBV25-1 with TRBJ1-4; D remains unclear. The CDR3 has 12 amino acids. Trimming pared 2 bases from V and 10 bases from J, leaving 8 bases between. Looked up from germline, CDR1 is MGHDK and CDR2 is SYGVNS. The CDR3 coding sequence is TGTGCCAGCAGTGAAGTAGGTCCAAAACTGTTTTTT. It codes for CASSEVGPKLFF.